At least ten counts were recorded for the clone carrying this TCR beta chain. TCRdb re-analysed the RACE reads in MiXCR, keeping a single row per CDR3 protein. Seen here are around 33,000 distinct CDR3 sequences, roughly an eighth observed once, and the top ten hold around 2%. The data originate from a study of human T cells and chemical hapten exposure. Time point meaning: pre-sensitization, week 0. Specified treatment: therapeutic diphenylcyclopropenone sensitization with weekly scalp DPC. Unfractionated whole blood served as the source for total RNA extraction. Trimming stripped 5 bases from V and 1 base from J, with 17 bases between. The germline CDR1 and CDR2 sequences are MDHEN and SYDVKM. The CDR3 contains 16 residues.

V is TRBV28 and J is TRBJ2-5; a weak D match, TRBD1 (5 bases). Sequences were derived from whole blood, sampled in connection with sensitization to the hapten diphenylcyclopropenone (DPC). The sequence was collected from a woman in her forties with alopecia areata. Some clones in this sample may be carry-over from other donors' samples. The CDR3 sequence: CASSTRSGKIQETQYF. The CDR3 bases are TGTGCCAGCAGTACCCGTTCAGGGAAGATCCAAGAGACCCAGTACTTC.